Below, 22 T cell receptor beta chains from the same sample are listed, as sequenced in a study of circulating and synovial CD4+ cells in juvenile arthritis. Measured with immunoSEQ multiplex PCR; TCRdb has only the in-frame clones, and not every one. The sample lists over 11,000 clones; roughly 83% were seen once. Source material: CD4+ T cells from synovial fluid. Receptors were obtained from a human patient with juvenile idiopathic arthritis. Some clones in this sample may be carry-over from other donors' samples.

The CDR3 DNA sequence: TGTGCCTACCATACCGGGACAGTAGGAAACACCATATATTTT. Translation gives CAYHTGTVGNTIYF. This chain uses TRBV30 with TRBJ1-3; 7 positions agree with TRBD1. Trimming removed 7 bases from V and 4 bases from J; junction bases left unmatched: 10. The germline CDR1 and CDR2 sequences are GTSNPN and SVGIG (reference sequence). The CDR3 contains 14 residues.

The CDR3 sequence is CASSEASSSANTEAFF. CDR3 nucleotide sequence: TGTGCCAGCAGTGAAGCAAGTAGTTCCGCGAACACTGAAGCTTTCTTT. The chain couples TRBV6-1 to TRBJ1-1; D is undetermined. Germline loops: CDR1 MNHNS, CDR2 SASEGT. The CDR3 covers 16 residues. The ends were cut back, 0 bases at V and 1 base at J, with 12 bases in the middle.

The chain couples TRBV30 to TRBJ1-5; D is perhaps TRBD1 (6 bases). Germline CDR1 is GTSNPN and CDR2 is SVGIG (reference sequence). CDR3 size: 16 residues. Trimming removed 0 bases at V and 2 bases at J, with 14 bases between. The CDR3 coding sequence is TGTGCCTGGAGTGTACAGGGCGTACACCGCAATCAGCCCCAGCATTTT. This sequence encodes CAWSVQGVHRNQPQHF.

This chain connects TRBV6-5 to TRBJ1-2, with D possibly matching TRBD1 (5 bases). Trimming took 6 bases from V and 3 from J, leaving 11 bases between them. CDR3 length: 13 residues. Germline CDR1 is MNHEY and CDR2 is SVGAGI. CDR3 sequence: CASRPDSYYGYTF. The CDR3 DNA reads TGTGCCAGCAGACCTGACAGCTACTATGGCTACACCTTC.

This chain uses TRBV29-1 with TRBJ2-1; the match to TRBD2 covers 7 bases. CDR3 length: 13 residues. V shed 4 bases, J shed 6 bases, and the junction held 6 bases outside the gene matches. CDR1 is SQVTM, CDR2 ANQGSEA, per germline. The CDR3 coding sequence is TGCAGCGTTGTAAGCGGGGCGGGCAATGAGCAGTTCTTC. Translating gives CSVVSGAGNEQFF.

In DNA form, the CDR3 reads TGTGCCAGCAGCTTAGATGGCAGGGAGGTATATGGCTACACCTTC. Protein sequence: CASSLDGREVYGYTF. The chain uses TRBV11-2 and TRBJ1-2; D possibly corresponds to TRBD1 (5 bases). Trimming removed 0 bases from V and 5 bases from J, with 13 bases in between. Germline CDR1 and CDR2: SGHAT and FQNNGV. This CDR3 is built from 15 residues.

This clone was seen a single time. Germline is not matched at one junction end, which may reflect a read error. The gene calls are TRBV7-3 and TRBJ2-3; D is possibly TRBD1 (6 bases). Germline CDR1 SGHTA, CDR2 FQGTGA. This CDR3 contains 15 residues. The CDR3 sequence is CAGSLLGRGQDTQYF. The CDR3 nucleotides are TGTGCCGGCAGCTTATTGGGCAGGGGACAAGATACGCAGTATTTT.

The rearrangement links TRBV2 to TRBJ1-2, with 7 bases matching TRBD1. The V gene's germline CDR1 is SNHLY and CDR2 FYNNEI. This CDR3 is 12 amino acids long. V was pared by 6 bases and J by 8 bases, with 6 bases of the junction left unmatched. The CDR3 DNA follows: TGTGCCAGCAGAGAACAGGGGACGGGCTACACCTTC. Residues: CASREQGTGYTF.

The chain joins TRBV29-1 to TRBJ1-2; D not certain. Trimming cost V 6 bases and J 6 bases, with 14 bases left between them. The CDR3 runs to 12 residues. Per the germline V gene, CDR1 is SQVTM and CDR2 is ANQGSEA. This CDR3 reads CSVHRQANGYTF. The DNA for the CDR3 is TGCAGCGTACATAGACAAGCTAATGGCTACACCTTC. The full variable domain, in which reference TRBV29-1 and TRBJ1-2 provide the parts outside the CDR3, is SAVISQKPSRDICQRGTSLTIQCQVDSQVTMMFWYRQQPGQSLTLIATANQGSEATYESGFVIDKFPISRPNLTFSTLTVSNMSPEDSSIYLCSVHRQANGYTFGSGTRLTVV.

This chain connects TRBV29-1 to TRBJ1-1, with TRBD1 as a possible D gene (5 bases). The CDR3 runs 10 residues. Deletions cut 4 bases from V and 11 bases from J, with 11 bases between. Per germline, CDR1 SQVTM and CDR2 ANQGSEA. The CDR3 loop is CSVVREVAFF. CDR3 sequence (DNA): TGCAGCGTTGTCAGGGAGGTGGCTTTCTTT.

V gene TRBV29-1 combines with J gene TRBJ2-7, with D maybe TRBD1 (6 bases). This CDR3 has 11 residues. Trimming took off 6 bases at V and 6 bases at J, with 12 bases between the two ends. CDR1 SQVTM and CDR2 ANQGSEA come from the germline V gene. CDR3 amino acids: CSVPGQFEQYF. The CDR3 nucleotides are TGCAGCGTACCCGGACAGTTCGAGCAGTACTTC.

The chain joins TRBV4-3 to TRBJ1-4, with D hard to call. Between the trimmed V and J ends, which lost 0 bases and 6 bases, there was a span of 5 bases. The germline gives CDR1 LGHNA, CDR2 YSLEER. The CDR3 totals 13 residues. The CDR3 is CASSQDWHEKLFF. CDR3 sequence (DNA): TGCGCCAGCAGCCAAGATTGGCATGAAAAACTGTTTTTT.

The chain is built from TRBV5-1 and TRBJ1-3; possibly TRBD1 for D (5 bases). Deletions cut 0 bases from V and 0 bases from J, with 13 bases between. Germline CDR1 reads SGHRS; CDR2 reads YFSETQ. This CDR3 comprises 17 residues. CDR3 residues: CASSLVSRDVSGNTIYF. CDR3 in DNA: TGCGCCAGCAGCTTGGTGTCCAGGGATGTCTCTGGAAACACCATATATTTT.

The rearrangement uses TRBV11-3 and TRBJ2-5, with D unresolved. This CDR3 has 13 amino acids. V was cut by 0 bases and J by 4 bases, with 6 bases left in between. Germline V gene sequence: CDR1 SGHNT, CDR2 YENEEA. The CDR3 DNA reads TGTGCCAGCAGCTTAGATACGAGAGAGACCCAGTACTTC. Translating it yields CASSLDTRETQYF.

Only one count was recorded for this clone. The chain employs TRBV7-6 and TRBJ1-1, with 7 positions matching TRBD1. Germline V gene lookup returns CDR1 SGHVS and CDR2 FNYEAQ. The CDR3 is 15 residues long. Unmatched junction bases numbered 6, after V lost 4 bases and J lost 1 base. Here the CDR3 reads CASSYRGSGNTEAFF. The DNA of the CDR3 is TGTGCCAGCAGCTACAGGGGTTCGGGGAACACTGAAGCTTTCTTT.

CDR3 coding DNA: TGCGCCAGCAGCCAACCAACAGGGGTCCGAAACACCATATATTTT. It encodes CASSQPTGVRNTIYF. The V gene is TRBV4-1, the J gene TRBJ1-3; 7 bases line up with TRBD1. There are 15 residues in the CDR3. Germline V gene data show CDR1 as MGHRA and CDR2 as YSYEKL. The ends lost 2 bases at V and 5 bases at J; junction bases unmatched: 6.

The chain carries TRBV7-9 and TRBJ2-3; D may be TRBD2 (7 bases). The CDR3 contains 16 residues. Per the germline V gene, CDR1 is SEHNR and CDR2 is FQNEAQ (reference sequence). V dropped 3 bases and J dropped 3 bases, with 16 bases sitting between them. CDR3 region: CASSLFVGGATDTQYF. CDR3 nucleotides: TGTGCCAGCAGCTTGTTTGTGGGGGGGGCAACAGATACGCAGTATTTT. The whole variable domain, remainder taken from reference TRBV7-9 and TRBJ2-3, is DTGVSQNPRHKITKRGQNVTFRCDPISEHNRLYWYRQTLGQGPEFLTYFQNEAQLEKSRLLSDRFSAERPKGSFSTLEIQRTEQGDSAMYLCASSLFVGGATDTQYFGPGTRLTVL.

This chain connects TRBV14 to TRBJ2-4, with D maybe TRBD1 (7 bases). CDR1 and CDR2 from the germline V gene are SGHDN and FVKESK. This CDR3 region has 15 residues. Trimming took off 2 bases at V and 7 bases at J, with 15 bases between the two ends. CDR3: CASSQREAGGNIQYF. The CDR3 DNA sequence: TGTGCCAGCAGCCAACGAGAGGCAGGGGGGAACATTCAGTACTTC. Full variable domain (rest looked up from reference TRBV14 and TRBJ2-4): EAGVTQFPSHSVIEKGQTVTLRCDPISGHDNLYWYRRVMGKEIKFLLHFVKESKQDESGMPNNRFLAERTGGTYSTLKVQPAELEDSGVYFCASSQREAGGNIQYFGAGTRLSVL.

The V and J genes are TRBV5-1 and TRBJ1-4; no definite D call. The ends were cut back, 0 bases at V and 7 bases at J, with 13 bases in the middle. Germline values: CDR1 SGHRS, CDR2 YFSETQ. This CDR3 contains 15 residues. CDR3: CASSLGRPTLEKLFF. The DNA for the CDR3 is TGCGCCAGCAGCTTGGGTCGTCCGACTCTTGAAAAACTGTTTTTT.

CDR3 DNA: TGCACCAGCAGCCAAGCAATCAATGATCAGCCCCAGCATTTT. Its translation: CTSSQAINDQPQHF. This chain uses TRBV1 with TRBJ1-5; no DNA check was done on the table's D call, TRBD1. TRBV1 is deemed a pseudogene. This CDR3 contains 14 residues.

This chain joins TRBV12-5 and TRBJ1-1, with D possibly being TRBD1 (6 bases). The V and J ends lost 0 bases and 2 bases respectively, with 13 bases between them. Germline CDR1 is LGHNT and CDR2 is FRNRAP. The CDR3 contains 16 residues. Here the CDR3 DNA reads TGTGCTAGTGGTTTGGTATTAGCAGGGGAAAACACTGAAGCTTTCTTT. Its translation is CASGLVLAGENTEAFF.

The chain has TRBV6-6 and TRBJ2-1, with 7 bases identical to TRBD1. Germline V gene sequence: CDR1 MNHNY, CDR2 SVGAGI (reference sequence). Trimming removed 0 bases from V and 5 bases from J; junction bases left unmatched: 4. CDR3 length equals 15 residues. In nucleotides, the CDR3 is TGTGCCAGCAGTTACTCCGGACAGGCGAACAATGAGCAGTTCTTC. Translation: CASSYSGQANNEQFF.